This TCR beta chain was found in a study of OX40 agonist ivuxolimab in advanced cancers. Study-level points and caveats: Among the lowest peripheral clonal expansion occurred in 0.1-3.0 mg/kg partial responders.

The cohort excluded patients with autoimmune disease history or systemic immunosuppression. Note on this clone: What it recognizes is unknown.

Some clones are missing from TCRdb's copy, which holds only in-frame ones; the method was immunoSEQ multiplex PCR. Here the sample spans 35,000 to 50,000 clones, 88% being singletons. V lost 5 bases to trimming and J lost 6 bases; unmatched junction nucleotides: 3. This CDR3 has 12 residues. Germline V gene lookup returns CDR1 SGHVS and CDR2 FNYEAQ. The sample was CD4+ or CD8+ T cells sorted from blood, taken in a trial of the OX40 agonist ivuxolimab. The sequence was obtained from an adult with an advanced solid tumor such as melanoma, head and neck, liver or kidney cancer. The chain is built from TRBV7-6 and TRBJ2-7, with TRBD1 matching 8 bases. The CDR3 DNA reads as TGTGCCAGCAGCCTAGGGACAGGCGAGCAGTACTTC. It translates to CASSLGTGEQYF. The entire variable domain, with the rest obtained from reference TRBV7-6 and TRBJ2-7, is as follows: GAGVSQSPRYKVTKRGQDVALRCDPISGHVSLYWYRQALGQGPEFLTYFNYEAQQDKSGLPNDRFSAERPEGSISTLTIQRTEQRDSAMYRCASSLGTGEQYFGPGTRLTVT.